The 18 T cell receptor beta chains in this list originate from one sample, sequenced in a study of cytomegalovirus exposure and HLA in healthy donors. 13 Jbeta primers and 60 Vbeta primers were used for the PCR. TCRdb's table, derived via immunoSEQ multiplex PCR, lists solely in-frame clones and lacks some. This table holds around 260,000 clones, about four fifths found once. The sequenced sample consisted of PBMCs. These receptors all come from a girl aged 2-10 years in good health and CMV-seronegative.

CDR3 residues: CSPQQGVGYIQYF. DNA of the CDR3: TGCAGCCCACAGCAAGGGGTCGGGTACATTCAGTACTTC. The rearrangement uses TRBV29-1 and TRBJ2-4, with D possibly matching TRBD1 (5 bases). V lost 8 bases, J lost 8 bases, and 19 bases lay in between. This CDR3 is built from 13 residues. Germline lookup yields CDR1 SQVTM and CDR2 ANQGSEA.

The gene calls are TRBV28 and TRBJ1-4; no definite D call. The V and J ends lost 4 bases and 6 bases respectively, with 12 bases between them. The CDR3 loop spans 14 amino acids. Germline V gene data show CDR1 as MDHEN and CDR2 as SYDVKM. Here the CDR3 DNA reads TGTGCCAGCAGTTCCCCCTGGGCCGATGAAAAACTGTTTTTT. Translated, it gives CASSSPWADEKLFF.

The V call is TRBV5-1, the J call TRBJ2-1, with 12 bases matching TRBD2. CDR3 length: 19 residues. Germline trimming cut 0 bases from V and 4 bases from J; bases unmatched to any gene: 11. In germline, CDR1 is SGHRS, CDR2 YFSETQ. In DNA, the CDR3 is TGCGCCAGCAGCTTGGCTGCAATGACTAGCGGGAGACGGTACAATGAGCAGTTCTTC. This sequence encodes CASSLAAMTSGRRYNEQFF.

V is TRBV6-5 and J is TRBJ2-5, with 7 bases aligning to TRBD1. The germline V gene has CDR1 MNHEY and CDR2 SVGAGI. With 0 bases clipped from V and 1 base from J, the junction kept 5 bases outside the gene matches. The CDR3 covers 16 residues. The CDR3 sequence: CASSYSMGQSQETQYF. The DNA of the CDR3 is TGTGCCAGCAGTTACTCGATGGGACAGTCCCAAGAGACCCAGTACTTC.

Details on this clone: This sample also contains other DNA sequences that code for the same CDR3. The chain carries TRBV5-8 and TRBJ1-5, with D possibly TRBD1 on 5 matching bases. V dropped 4 bases and J dropped 0 bases, with 8 bases sitting between them. CDR1 is SGHTS, CDR2 YDEGEE, per germline. This CDR3 contains 14 residues. In DNA form, the CDR3 reads TGTGCCAGCAGCCCCGGGGGTAGCAATCAGCCCCAGCATTTT. The encoded protein is CASSPGGSNQPQHF.

This chain uses TRBV7-9 with TRBJ2-2, with a tentative D call TRBD2 (5 bases). The CDR3 has 17 amino acids. The germline gives CDR1 SEHNR, CDR2 FQNEAQ (reference sequence). Trimming pared 5 bases from V and 0 bases from J, leaving 16 bases between. The CDR3 bases are TGTGCCAGCAGCGGGAGACACGATAAGACGAACACCGGGGAGCTGTTTTTT. It encodes CASSGRHDKTNTGELFF.

The chain has TRBV5-4 and TRBJ2-7; 9 positions agree with TRBD2. V shed 3 bases and J 0 bases; nucleotides not matched to a gene: 7. Germline CDR1 SGHNT, CDR2 YYREEE (reference sequence). The CDR3 contains 16 residues. The DNA for the CDR3 is TGTGCCAGCAGCTCAATCCCTAGCGGGGCCTCCTACGAGCAGTACTTC. Its translation is CASSSIPSGASYEQYF.

The chain recombines TRBV11-2 with TRBJ2-5, with TRBD2 matching 7 bases. The end of the DNA aligns better with TRBJ2-7, so the J call may be wrong. Germline-derived CDR1 and CDR2 are SGHAT and FQNNGV. There are 17 residues in the CDR3. The CDR3 DNA sequence: TGTGCCAGCAGCTCCTGGGGGGGAGGCGGAGAGGGCTACGAGCAGTACTTC. Translation gives CASSSWGGGGEGYEQYF.

The chain joins TRBV4-1 to TRBJ2-3; unclear D gene. Germline-derived CDR1 and CDR2 are MGHRA and YSYEKL. The germline V and J ends were trimmed by 1 base and 1 base, with 6 bases remaining between them. CDR3 length: 14 residues. CDR3 sequence: CASSQVSRTDTQYF. The CDR3 DNA reads TGCGCCAGCAGCCAAGTGTCTCGCACAGATACGCAGTATTTT.

This clone was counted a few times. The chain links TRBV6-5 to TRBJ1-6, with a weak D call TRBD1 (6 bases). Germline V gene data show CDR1 as MNHEY and CDR2 as SVGAGI. Trimming pared 7 bases from V and 4 bases from J, leaving 11 bases between. The CDR3 is 14 amino acids. The CDR3 DNA reads TGTGCCAGCAAGGGGGTTCCTTATAATTCACCCCTCCACTTT. Its protein product is CASKGVPYNSPLHF.

J is TRBJ2-6 and V is TRBV7-8; possibly TRBD2 for D (5 bases). The CDR3 length is 17 residues. Germline assignment: CDR1 SGHVS and CDR2 FQNEAQ. V lost 2 bases, J lost 1 base, and 12 bases lay in between. The CDR3 loop is CASSLIGGRSGANVLTF. CDR3 in DNA: TGTGCCAGCAGCTTAATCGGAGGTAGATCTGGGGCCAACGTCCTGACTTTC. The entire variable domain, with the rest obtained from reference TRBV7-8 and TRBJ2-6, is as follows: GAGVSQSPRYKVAKRGQDVALRCDPISGHVSLFWYQQALGQGPEFLTYFQNEAQLDKSGLPSDRFFAERPEGSVSTLKIQRTQQEDSAVYLCASSLIGGRSGANVLTFGAGSRLTVL.

The rearrangement links TRBV9 to TRBJ2-3; D might be TRBD2 (5 bases). Trimming cost V 0 bases and J 1 base, with 12 bases left between them. CDR1 and CDR2 (germline): SGDLS, YYNGEE. This CDR3 is built from 16 residues. CDR3 in DNA: TGTGCCAGCAGCGTAGAAGTCGAGGGCGGCACAGATACGCAGTATTTT. It encodes CASSVEVEGGTDTQYF.

This clone was picked up a small number of times. The chain is built from TRBV19 and TRBJ2-1; a weak D match, TRBD1 (5 bases). The CDR3 extends over 13 amino acids. Germline V gene lookup returns CDR1 LNHDA and CDR2 SQIVND (reference sequence). Trimming cost V 3 bases and J 7 bases, with 10 bases left between them. The CDR3 loop reads CASSMYRWNEQFF. The CDR3, as DNA: TGTGCCAGTAGTATGTACAGGTGGAATGAGCAGTTCTTC.

The genes are TRBV13 and TRBJ2-7; a possible D gene is TRBD1 (6 bases). This CDR3 has 13 amino acids. With 5 bases removed from V and 6 bases from J, the gap between germline ends came to 14 bases. CDR1 is PRHDT and CDR2 is FYEKMQ in the germline V gene (reference sequence). This CDR3 reads CASSMGHKPEQYF. In DNA, the CDR3 is TGTGCCAGCAGCATGGGACACAAACCCGAGCAGTACTTC.

This chain joins TRBV28 and TRBJ1-4; TRBD1 matches 10 bases. The CDR3 is made up of 18 amino acids. Germline values: CDR1 MDHEN, CDR2 SYDVKM. V lost 6 bases to trimming and J lost 3 bases; unmatched junction nucleotides: 13. The CDR3 bases are TGTGCCAGCAGGCACCGGGACAGGGGTATAGTTGCTAATGAAAAACTGTTTTTT. This sequence encodes CASRHRDRGIVANEKLFF.

Written as DNA, the CDR3 is TGCGCCAGCGAGCGGGAGCTCTCCTACGAGCAGTACTTC. Amino acids: CASERELSYEQYF. The chain has TRBV10-2 and TRBJ2-7; 8 bases fit TRBD2. V lost 8 bases, J lost 0 bases, and 3 bases stayed unmatched. The germline gives CDR1 WSHSY, CDR2 SAAADI. The CDR3 is 13 residues long.

The CDR3 loop reads CASSRRKTGPGYTF. CDR3 nucleotide sequence: TGTGCCAGCAGTCGACGCAAGACAGGGCCCGGCTACACCTTC. The V gene is TRBV27, the J gene TRBJ1-2, with 7 bases aligning to TRBD1. V lost 5 bases to trimming and J lost 8 bases; unmatched junction nucleotides: 11. CDR1 is MNHEY, CDR2 SMNVEV, per germline (reference sequence). CDR3 length equals 14 residues.

This chain connects TRBV29-1 to TRBJ2-4, with 13 bases aligning to TRBD2. Germline values: CDR1 SQVTM, CDR2 ANQGSEA. Germline trimming cut 3 bases from V and 8 bases from J; bases unmatched to any gene: 10. This CDR3 contains 16 residues. The CDR3 DNA sequence: TGCAGCGTTGAGGTACTAGCGGGAGGGCCAGGATACATTCAGTACTTC. Amino acids: CSVEVLAGGPGYIQYF.